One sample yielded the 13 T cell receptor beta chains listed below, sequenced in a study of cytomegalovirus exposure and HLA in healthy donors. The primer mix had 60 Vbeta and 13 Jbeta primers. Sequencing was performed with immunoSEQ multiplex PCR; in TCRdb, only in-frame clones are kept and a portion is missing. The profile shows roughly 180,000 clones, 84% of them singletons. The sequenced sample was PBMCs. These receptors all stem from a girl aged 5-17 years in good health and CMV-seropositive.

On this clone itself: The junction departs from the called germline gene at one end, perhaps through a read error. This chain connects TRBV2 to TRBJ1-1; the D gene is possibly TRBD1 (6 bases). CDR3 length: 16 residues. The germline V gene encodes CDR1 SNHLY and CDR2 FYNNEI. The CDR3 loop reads CASREGQLIQNTEAFF. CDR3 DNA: TGTGCCAGCAGAGAAGGACAGCTAATACAGAACACTGAAGCTTTCTTT.

The CDR3 spells CASSPIPDRVGGYTF. CDR3 bases: TGTGCCAGCAGCCCGATACCGGACAGGGTGGGAGGCTACACCTTC. The rearrangement joins TRBV4-2 to TRBJ1-2; 8 bases are shared with TRBD1. Trimming cost V 4 bases and J 8 bases; bases outside gene matches: 12. The CDR3 consists of 15 residues. Germline CDR1 and CDR2: LGHNA and YNFKEQ.

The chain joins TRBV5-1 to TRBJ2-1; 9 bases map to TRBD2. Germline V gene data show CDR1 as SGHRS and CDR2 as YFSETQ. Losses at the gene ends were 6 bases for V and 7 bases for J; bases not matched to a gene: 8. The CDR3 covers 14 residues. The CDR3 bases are TGCGCCAGCAAGCCGACAACTAGCGGGAATGAGCAGTTCTTC. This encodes CASKPTTSGNEQFF.

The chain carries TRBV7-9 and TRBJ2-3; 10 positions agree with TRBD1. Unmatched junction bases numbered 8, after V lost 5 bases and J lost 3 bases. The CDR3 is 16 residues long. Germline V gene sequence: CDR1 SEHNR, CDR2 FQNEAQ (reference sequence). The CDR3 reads CASSTGTGEWTDTQYF. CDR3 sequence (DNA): TGTGCCAGCAGCACCGGGACAGGGGAATGGACAGATACGCAGTATTTT.

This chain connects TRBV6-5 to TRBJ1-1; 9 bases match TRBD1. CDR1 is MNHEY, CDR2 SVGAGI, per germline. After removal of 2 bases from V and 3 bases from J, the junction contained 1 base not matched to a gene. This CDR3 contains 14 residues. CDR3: CASSYGTGYTEAFF. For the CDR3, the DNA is TGTGCCAGCAGTTACGGGACAGGGTACACTGAAGCTTTCTTT.

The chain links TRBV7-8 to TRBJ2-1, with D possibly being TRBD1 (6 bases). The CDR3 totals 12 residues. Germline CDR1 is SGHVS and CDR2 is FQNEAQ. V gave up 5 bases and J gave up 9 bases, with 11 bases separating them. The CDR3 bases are TGTGCCAGCAGCAACAGGGTTGGTGAGCAGTTCTTC. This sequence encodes CASSNRVGEQFF.

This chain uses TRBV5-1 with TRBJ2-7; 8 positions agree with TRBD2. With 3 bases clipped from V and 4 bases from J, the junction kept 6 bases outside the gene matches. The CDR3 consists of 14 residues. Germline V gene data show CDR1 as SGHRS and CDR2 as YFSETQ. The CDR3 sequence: CASSSGGPAYEQYF. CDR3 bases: TGCGCCAGCAGCTCGGGGGGGCCGGCGTACGAGCAGTACTTC.

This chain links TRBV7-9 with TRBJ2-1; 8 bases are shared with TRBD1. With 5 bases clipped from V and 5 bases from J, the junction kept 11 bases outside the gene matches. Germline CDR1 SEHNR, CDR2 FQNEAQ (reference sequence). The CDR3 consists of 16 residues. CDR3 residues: CASSKSSGQGDNEQFF. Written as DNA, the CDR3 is TGTGCCAGCAGCAAATCCTCCGGACAGGGTGACAATGAGCAGTTCTTC.

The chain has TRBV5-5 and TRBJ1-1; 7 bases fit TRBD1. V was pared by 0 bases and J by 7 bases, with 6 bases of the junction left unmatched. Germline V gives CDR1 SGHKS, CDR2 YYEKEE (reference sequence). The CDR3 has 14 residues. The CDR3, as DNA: TGTGCCAGCAGCTTGGGAGGGACAGCCCGTGAAGCTTTCTTT. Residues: CASSLGGTAREAFF.

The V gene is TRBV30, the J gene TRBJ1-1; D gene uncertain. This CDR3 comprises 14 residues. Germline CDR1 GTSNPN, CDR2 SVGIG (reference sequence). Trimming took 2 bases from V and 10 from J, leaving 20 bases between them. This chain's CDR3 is CAWSNPVLVWGAFF. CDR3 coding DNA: TGTGCCTGGAGTAATCCCGTACTAGTCTGGGGAGCTTTCTTT.

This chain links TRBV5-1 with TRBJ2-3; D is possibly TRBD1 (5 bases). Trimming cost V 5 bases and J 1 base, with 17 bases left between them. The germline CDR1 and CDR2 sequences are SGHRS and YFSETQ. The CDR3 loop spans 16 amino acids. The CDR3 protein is CASSGSRVVRTDTQYF. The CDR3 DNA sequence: TGCGCCAGCAGTGGCTCCAGGGTTGTGCGCACAGATACGCAGTATTTT. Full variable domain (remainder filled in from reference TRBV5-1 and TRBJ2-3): KAGVTQTPRYLIKTRGQQVTLSCSPISGHRSVSWYQQTPGQGLQFLFEYFSETQRNKGNFPGRFSGRQFSNSRSEMNVSTLELGDSALYLCASSGSRVVRTDTQYFGPGTRLTVL.

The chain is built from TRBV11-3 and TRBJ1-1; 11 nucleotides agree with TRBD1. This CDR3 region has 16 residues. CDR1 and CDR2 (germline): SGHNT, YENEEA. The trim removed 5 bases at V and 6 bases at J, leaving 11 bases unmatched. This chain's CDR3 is CASSEGQGAEKAEAFF. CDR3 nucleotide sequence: TGTGCCAGCAGCGAAGGACAGGGGGCTGAAAAAGCTGAAGCTTTCTTT.

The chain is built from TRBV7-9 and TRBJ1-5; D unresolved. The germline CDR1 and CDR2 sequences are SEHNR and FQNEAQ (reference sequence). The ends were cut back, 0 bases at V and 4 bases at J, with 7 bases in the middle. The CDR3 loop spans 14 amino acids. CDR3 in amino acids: CASSLAVQNQPQHF. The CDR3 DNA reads TGTGCCAGCAGCTTAGCGGTTCAGAATCAGCCCCAGCATTTT. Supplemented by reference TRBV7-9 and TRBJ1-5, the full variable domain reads DTGVSQNPRHKITKRGQNVTFRCDPISEHNRLYWYRQTLGQGPEFLTYFQNEAQLEKSRLLSDRFSAERPKGSFSTLEIQRTEQGDSAMYLCASSLAVQNQPQHFGDGTRLSIL.